The 27 T cell receptor beta chains given below trace back to one sample, sequenced in a study of a mutant IDH1 vaccine in newly diagnosed glioma. No antigen has been assigned to these receptors. Time point denoted: week 35, safety follow-up. Every vaccine dose comprised 300 ug of mutant IDH1 20-mer peptide plus topical imiquimod. The data were produced by immunoSEQ multiplex PCR, yet TCRdb's version contains in-frame clones alone and is incomplete. The sample consists of 25,000 to 40,000 clones, 81% of them appearing once. The sequencing here drew on PBMCs, taken from a glioma patient whose treatment included an IDH1 peptide vaccine. These receptors were collected from a man aged 30 to 39 with glioma.

The gene calls are TRBV18 and TRBJ1-4; D is uncertain. CDR3 length equals 14 residues. V was pared by 2 bases and J by 5 bases, with 9 bases between. Germline-derived CDR1 and CDR2 are KGHSH and LQKENI. DNA of the CDR3: TGTGCCAGCTCACCAATACAGTTAAATGAAAAACTGTTTTTT. Encoded protein: CASSPIQLNEKLFF.

Here the CDR3 DNA reads TGTGCTAGTGGTTTGCTCCCACCCTATGAAGGTCGTGGGCAGTACTTC. It codes for CASGLLPPYEGRGQYF. The chain recombines TRBV12-5 with TRBJ2-7, with unresolved D. V was shortened by 2 bases and J by 9 bases, with 23 bases between the two germline ends. Germline loops: CDR1 LGHNT, CDR2 FRNRAP. This CDR3 region has 16 residues.

The chain has TRBV11-2 and TRBJ2-5, with 11 bases lining up with TRBD1. This CDR3 is built from 16 residues. Germline trimming cut 4 bases from V and 5 bases from J; bases unmatched to any gene: 9. In germline, CDR1 is SGHAT, CDR2 FQNNGV. The chain's CDR3 is CASSSSWDRGIETQYF. The CDR3 nucleotides read TGTGCCAGCAGCTCCTCATGGGACAGGGGGATCGAGACCCAGTACTTC.

This clone was detected a few times. The chain has TRBV5-6 and TRBJ1-1; 8 nucleotides align to TRBD1. The germline CDR1 and CDR2 sequences are SGHDT and YYEEEE. The V gene end was trimmed by 2 bases and the J gene end by 3 bases; junction bases not matched to a gene: 3. The CDR3 covers 14 residues. CDR3: CASSFRGPDTEAFF. The CDR3, as DNA: TGTGCCAGCAGCTTCAGGGGGCCGGACACTGAAGCTTTCTTT.

The chain links TRBV18 to TRBJ1-1; no definite D call. The germline CDR1 and CDR2 sequences are KGHSH and LQKENI. CDR3 length: 12 amino acids. The germline V and J ends were trimmed by 1 base and 5 bases, with 5 bases remaining between them. CDR3 amino acids: CASSPLITEAFF. Written as DNA, the CDR3 is TGTGCCAGCTCACCACTTATTACTGAAGCTTTCTTT.

This clone was seen only a few times. The chain joins TRBV29-1 to TRBJ1-2; maybe TRBD1 (6 bases). Trimming cost V 2 bases and J 7 bases, with 11 bases left between them. Germline values: CDR1 SQVTM, CDR2 ANQGSEA. CDR3 length: 12 residues. The CDR3 reads CSVELQGRGYTF. CDR3 coding DNA: TGCAGCGTTGAACTACAGGGCCGTGGCTACACCTTC.

The J gene is TRBJ1-3, the V gene TRBV5-1; no reliable D call. CDR3 length equals 14 residues. Per germline, CDR1 SGHRS and CDR2 YFSETQ. V lost 5 bases and J 3 bases, leaving 12 bases between the germline ends. The CDR3 region has the DNA TGCGCCAGCAGGGGAAGTGAGGGTGGAAACACCATATATTTT. This codes for CASRGSEGGNTIYF. The variable domain in full, with the rest retrieved from reference TRBV5-1 and TRBJ1-3, is KAGVTQTPRYLIKTRGQQVTLSCSPISGHRSVSWYQQTPGQGLQFLFEYFSETQRNKGNFPGRFSGRQFSNSRSEMNVSTLELGDSALYLCASRGSEGGNTIYFGEGSWLTVV.

This clone was counted a few times. V gene TRBV13 combines with J gene TRBJ1-1; D is undetermined. The length of the CDR3 is 14 residues. With 5 bases removed from V and 7 bases from J, the gap between germline ends came to 17 bases. CDR1 and CDR2 (germline): PRHDT, FYEKMQ (reference sequence). The CDR3 DNA reads TGTGCCAGCAGCCCCCGCCCTGGGCTTGTTGAAGCTTTCTTT. This sequence encodes CASSPRPGLVEAFF.

This chain uses TRBV14 with TRBJ2-1; TRBD1 aligns across 7 bases. With V trimmed by 8 bases and J by 2 bases, 6 bases remained unmatched. This CDR3 is built from 14 residues. The germline CDR1 and CDR2 sequences are SGHDN and FVKESK. CDR3 sequence reads: CASRNRGPYNEQFF. The CDR3 DNA is TGTGCCAGCCGGAACAGGGGACCCTACAATGAGCAGTTCTTC.

This sequence joins TRBV9 and TRBJ2-2; 12 positions agree with TRBD2. Germline V lookup: CDR1 SGDLS, CDR2 YYNGEE. This CDR3 region has 18 residues. Unmatched junction bases numbered 9, after V lost 3 bases and J lost 3 bases. CDR3 nucleotides: TGTGCCAGCAGCGATCGACTAGCGGGAGAGGAGGACACCGGGGAGCTGTTTTTT. Its translation is CASSDRLAGEEDTGELFF.

The chain joins TRBV4-1 to TRBJ1-2; D is unresolved. CDR3 length: 14 amino acids. Trimming stripped 2 bases from V and 4 bases from J, with 11 bases between. Germline assignment: CDR1 MGHRA and CDR2 YSYEKL. CDR3: CASSQSPSLYGYTF. The CDR3 coding sequence is TGCGCCAGCAGCCAATCTCCCAGTCTCTATGGCTACACCTTC.

The genes are TRBV5-1 and TRBJ1-4; D call uncertain. The germline V and J ends were trimmed by 0 bases and 3 bases, with 21 bases remaining between them. The CDR3 has 19 residues. The germline gives CDR1 SGHRS, CDR2 YFSETQ. CDR3 in amino acids: CASSLASYKGMDSNEKLFF. CDR3 sequence (DNA): TGCGCCAGCAGCTTGGCCTCTTACAAAGGGATGGACTCTAATGAAAAACTGTTTTTT.

The V gene is TRBV5-4, the J gene TRBJ2-1, with D perhaps TRBD2 (6 bases). CDR3 size: 15 residues. V lost 0 bases and J 8 bases, leaving 15 bases between the germline ends. Germline CDR1 SGHNT, CDR2 YYREEE (reference sequence). The DNA for the CDR3 is TGTGCCAGCAGCTTGGAACCGGGACTTCCCCATGAGCAGTTCTTC. Protein product: CASSLEPGLPHEQFF.

The genes are TRBV29-1 and TRBJ2-7, with 9 positions matching TRBD2. V dropped 6 bases and J dropped 5; count of bases not matched to a gene: 11. Germline V gene sequence: CDR1 SQVTM, CDR2 ANQGSEA. This CDR3 is 14 amino acids long. CDR3 nucleotides: TGCAGCGTCGCCGGGGAAGGCGGGGGGGACGAGCAGTACTTC. The encoded protein is CSVAGEGGGDEQYF.

The chain is built from TRBV30 and TRBJ1-2; 8 bases align to TRBD1. V trimming: 4 bases; J trimming: 6 bases; junction bases outside the gene matches: 10. This CDR3 comprises 14 residues. Looked up from germline, CDR1 is GTSNPN and CDR2 is SVGIG (reference sequence). The CDR3 DNA reads as TGTGCCTGGATCCGGGACAGGCGGACTGATGGCTACACCTTC. It translates to CAWIRDRRTDGYTF.

The chain uses TRBV19 and TRBJ1-2; unclear D gene. The CDR3 sequence is 15 residues long. Germline V gene data show CDR1 as LNHDA and CDR2 as SQIVND (reference sequence). V dropped 5 bases and J dropped 0 bases, with 13 bases sitting between them. CDR3 coding DNA: TGTGCCAGTAGTCCCGTCTCCACAGCTAACTATGGCTACACCTTC. Translated, it gives CASSPVSTANYGYTF. Together with reference TRBV19 and TRBJ1-2, the CDR3 gives the full variable domain: DGGITQSPKYLFRKEGQNVTLSCEQNLNHDAMYWYRQDPGQGLRLIYYSQIVNDFQKGDIAEGYSVSREKKESFPLTVTSAQKNPTAFYLCASSPVSTANYGYTFGSGTRLTVV.

The chain uses TRBV19 and TRBJ1-1; perhaps TRBD1 as D (5 bases). V was cut by 6 bases and J by 5 bases, with 19 bases left in between. Germline-derived CDR1 and CDR2 are LNHDA and SQIVND (reference sequence). The CDR3 length is 15 residues. The CDR3 sequence is CASSPGRGGRTEAFF. The CDR3 DNA reads TGTGCCAGTAGCCCGGGGCGGGGGGGAAGGACTGAAGCTTTCTTT.

V is TRBV14 and J is TRBJ2-2; D is possibly TRBD2 (7 bases). Germline V gives CDR1 SGHDN, CDR2 FVKESK. The V end lost 2 bases, the J end lost 6 bases, and 19 bases lay between the germline ends. The CDR3 contains 17 residues. The CDR3 sequence: CASSQLGGLATAGELFF. The CDR3 DNA reads TGTGCCAGCAGCCAACTCGGGGGGCTAGCGACAGCCGGGGAGCTGTTTTTT.

V usage is TRBV10-1 and J usage is TRBJ1-4, with D unresolved. V gave up 10 bases and J gave up 7 bases, with 13 bases separating them. Germline loops: CDR1 WNHNN, CDR2 SYGVQD (reference sequence). The CDR3 is 12 residues long. The CDR3 loop is CAIPREGEKLFF. The CDR3 DNA follows: TGCGCCATCCCTCGAGAGGGTGAAAAACTGTTTTTT.

This chain links TRBV12-5 with TRBJ2-7, with a weak D call TRBD2 (5 bases). The germline V gene encodes CDR1 LGHNT and CDR2 FRNRAP. The CDR3 is 12 residues long. Trimming stripped 6 bases from V and 3 bases from J, with 9 bases between. The CDR3 DNA reads TGTGCTAGTGGCCTTAGCGTCTACGAGCAGTACTTC. Its translation: CASGLSVYEQYF.

This clone was recorded a few times. The V and J genes are TRBV10-3 and TRBJ1-2; D not certain. Germline V CDR1 and CDR2: ENHRY, SYGVKD. V was shortened by 7 bases and J by 8 bases, with 17 bases between the two germline ends. This CDR3 is 13 amino acids long. CDR3 sequence (DNA): TGTGCCATCAAAAGATCGGACCTCGGGGGCTACACCTTC. Its protein product is CAIKRSDLGGYTF.

This clone was seen a few times. V usage is TRBV6-5 and J usage is TRBJ1-2; D not certain. Per the germline V gene, CDR1 is MNHEY and CDR2 is SVGAGI. Trimming took 4 bases from V and 6 from J, leaving 21 bases between them. The CDR3 consists of 16 residues. CDR3 DNA: TGTGCCAGCAGTTTTTCTACCCCCGGACGAGATGATGGCTACACCTTC. This encodes CASSFSTPGRDDGYTF.

This chain uses TRBV5-4 with TRBJ1-1; D gene unclear. The CDR3 is 15 amino acids. V was cut by 0 bases and J by 0 bases, with 9 bases left in between. CDR1 and CDR2 from the germline V gene are SGHNT and YYREEE (reference sequence). CDR3 sequence: CASSLAEGLNTEAFF. DNA of the CDR3: TGTGCCAGCAGCTTGGCCGAGGGTCTGAACACTGAAGCTTTCTTT.

The J gene is TRBJ1-1, the V gene TRBV30; no reliable D call. CDR1 is GTSNPN and CDR2 is SVGIG in the germline V gene (reference sequence). Trimming left V 2 bases short and J 1 base short, with 17 bases between. The CDR3 length is 16 residues. CDR3 sequence reads: CAWSPDGGLQNTEAFF. The DNA for the CDR3 is TGTGCCTGGAGTCCCGACGGTGGACTTCAGAACACTGAAGCTTTCTTT.

The CDR3 region has the DNA TGTGCCAGCAGCTTAAGGGTCGGGGAGTTCGATAGCTACGAGCAGTACTTC. It yields the protein CASSLRVGEFDSYEQYF. The chain carries TRBV7-2 and TRBJ2-7, with a possible D match to TRBD2 (5 bases). The CDR3 sequence is 17 residues long. CDR1 and CDR2 (germline): SGHTA, FQGNSA. V was pared by 2 bases and J by 3 bases, with 20 bases between.

V usage is TRBV7-9 and J usage is TRBJ2-7, with 7 bases fitting TRBD2. This CDR3 contains 14 residues. V was pared by 5 bases and J by 3 bases, with 7 bases of the junction left unmatched. Germline V CDR1 and CDR2: SEHNR, FQNEAQ (reference sequence). CDR3 residues: CASSLLAENYEQYF. CDR3 nucleotide sequence: TGTGCCAGCAGCCTCCTAGCGGAGAACTACGAGCAGTACTTC.

This clone was recorded once. This chain joins TRBV6-5 and TRBJ1-2; 9 nucleotides line up with TRBD1. J was trimmed by 4 bases and V by 2 bases; bases with no gene match: 5. In germline, CDR1 is MNHEY, CDR2 SVGAGI. CDR3 length: 15 amino acids. CDR3 region: CASSYATTGGYGYTF. For the CDR3, the DNA is TGTGCCAGCAGTTACGCGACGACAGGGGGCTATGGCTACACCTTC.